Detailed here is one T cell receptor beta chain. Assay used: immunoSEQ multiplex PCR; TCRdb lists only in-frame clones, some missing. There are some 52,000 clones in the sample; 84% occur only once, and 5% to 6% lies in the top ten. The CDR3 consists of 15 residues. Germline CDR1 LNHDA, CDR2 SQIVND (reference sequence). V was clipped by 5 bases and J by 0 bases; unmatched bases: 7. Anywhere from 1 to 8 samples came from each patient, spanning pretreatment and on-treatment. The sample belongs to a study of PD-L1 blockade in urothelial cancer. Study summary: Atezolizumab was started by patients at some point between 2012 and 2014 at 1,200 mg intravenously every 3 weeks. Samples came from 3 weeks, at the second dose, and 6 weeks into treatment.

This TCR derives from a man between 40 and 49 years old with urothelial cancer. The sample here was PBMCs, taken around atezolizumab (anti-PD-L1) treatment. V gene TRBV19 combines with J gene TRBJ2-7; 7 nucleotides agree with TRBD1. CDR3 in DNA: TGTGCCAGTAGTTCGACAGGGATCAGCTCCTACGAGCAGTACTTC. Translating it yields CASSSTGISSYEQYF. Using reference TRBV19 and TRBJ2-7 for the parts outside the CDR3, the full variable domain is DGGITQSPKYLFRKEGQNVTLSCEQNLNHDAMYWYRQDPGQGLRLIYYSQIVNDFQKGDIAEGYSVSREKKESFPLTVTSAQKNPTAFYLCASSSTGISSYEQYFGPGTRLTVT.